This T cell receptor (beta chain) was recorded in a study of shared clonotypes between healthy human individuals (dated by TCRdb to the early 2020s). The study in broad terms: Three men and a couple of women, aged 18 to 49 years, made up the cohort. Per donor, three plates each were used for CD4 naive and CD4 memory, two for CD8 naive, and one for CD8 memory. To estimate repertoire size and how much clonotype sharing occurs between individuals, the study deeply sequenced the blood TCR repertoires of about five healthy adults. Different laboratories and diverse techniques were used to prepare libraries and sequence TCR repertoires, to increase sequencing depth and limit assay-specific biases. Leukapheresis yielded between about 0.8 and 9.5 billion PBMCs per donor.

TCR CDR3 regions were amplified from genomic DNA by multiplex PCR using the deep immunoSEQ assay. For each cell subset, the extracted genomic DNA was distributed evenly across all wells of several immunoSEQ 96-well plates, and each plate served as one replicate. For sorted subsets, approximately 190 ng of genomic DNA, equivalent to around 30,000 T cell genomes, went into each replicate PCR. The purified libraries were quantified using a Qubit 3.0 fluorometer, sized with a Bioanalyzer 2100, and then quantified again using the KAPA Library Quantification kit. Every immunoSEQ 96-well plate was sequenced on a dedicated single-read 150-cycle Illumina NextSeq 550 flow cell. The study's own analysis went as follows. Because only junctional sequences without quality scores were contained in the immunoSEQ output, filtering matching that applied to full-length reads could not be performed. To assign V/J genes and CDR3, sequences were annotated against IMGT germline references using PyIR, a Python wrapper for IgBLAST v1.9. Reads with weak V/J assignments (E-value above 1e-6), missing CDR3, stop codons, out-of-frame junctions, or ambiguous translated residues were removed. A V3J clonotype was defined by an identical inferred V gene, J gene, and CDR3 amino acid sequence. Percentage overlap between repertoires was computed as shared unique clonotypes divided by the size of the smaller repertoire. Three approaches were used to assess repertoire richness: RTK rarefaction, the Chao1 estimator, and Recon v2.1 estimates of unobserved clonotypes. Generation probabilities were computed with OLGA for all TCRbeta clonotypes obtained by the gDNA method from several donors. TCRdb stores this immuneACCESS table with in-frame sequences only. Part of the clones is absent; in the studies checked, under half of the shortfall reflects unresolved V genes, and no reason is known for the rest. The V and J calls and clone size come from that table; D and trimming were worked out from the DNA. This sample has 550,000 to 750,000 clones in its table, and over 95% of those were observed once. The ten largest clones represent 0.11% of the sample.

The paper's findings and limits, for the study overall: Naive subsets generally had larger estimated clonotype richness than memory subsets. When a handful of donors were compared, the shared fraction of clonotypes was around 5% for naive CD4, approximately 3.3% for naive CD8, roughly 2.5% for memory CD4, and less than 0.45% for memory CD8. Sampling was restricted to blood, and TCR repertoires in tissue are likely to differ from TCR repertoires in blood. Compared with non-shared clonotypes, clonotypes shared by all four sorted-subset donors had higher generation probabilities. Because the study included only a small number of donors, the genetic and exposure-history diversity represented was limited. Incomplete sequencing was indicated by rarefaction of sorted-subset datasets, despite the large sequencing depth. Based on pairwise subsampling, the degree of clonotype sharing among donors was expected to be affected by sequencing depth.

CD8 naive samples were obtained by positive selection for CCR7 among CD45RO-negative cells, yielding a CD45RA+CCR7+ population from which TemRA cells were excluded. Healthy HIV-negative adults with no recently reported acute infections or vaccinations were included as donors. All donors were Caucasian adults living in Nashville, Tennessee, USA. After blood collection by leukapheresis, PBMCs were isolated using Ficoll-Histopaque density gradient centrifugation and then cryopreserved in the vapor phase of liquid nitrogen. Purity and quantity of every magnetically sorted T cell population were checked by analytical flow cytometry. From each sorted fraction, genomic DNA was isolated and quantified by UV absorbance on a Nanodrop 2000c. In the case of this clone: Its antigen is not yet known. Per-base qualities were not stored, and no clone one base away is much larger.

The cysteine opens and the phenylalanine closes a CDR3 of 12 amino acids. Just CDR3 DNA is preserved here, 36 bases in frame from base 1. The trim is 3 bases for V and 1 base for J, with a gap of 6 bases between the germline ends. The germline V gene provides CDR1 SQVTM and CDR2 ANQGSEA. What was sequenced was naive CD8+ T cells sorted from blood. This specimen's cell subset or site label, interpreted: CD45RA+CCR7+. This TCR derives from a woman under 40 in good health. Rearrangement joined TRBV29-1 to TRBJ1-1; too little of a D gene remains to name it. The DNA sequence follows: TGCAGCGTTGATCCAGGGAACACTGAAGCTTTCTTT. The translation is CSVDPGNTEAFF.